Listed below are T cell receptor beta chains from one sample, sequenced in a study of tumor-infiltrating lymphocytes in oesophageal squamous cell carcinoma. MiXCR was run by TCRdb on the PCR reads, yielding one entry per CDR3 protein. The table shows more than 10,000 distinct CDR3 sequences, with approximately 52% occurring only once. The sequenced material came from normal esophageal tissue next to the tumor. Receptor source: a male donor with esophageal squamous cell carcinoma. Both conserved end residues are trimmed from each CDR3.

V: TRBV7-2; CDR3: ASSLSQGGEQY
V: TRBV19; CDR3: ASSKAGAYEQY
V: TRBV7-8; CDR3: ASSHAPDSRTSYEQY
V: TRBV19; CDR3: ASSKGLAGNYNEQF
V: TRBV7-2; CDR3: ASSLLGGEQY
V: TRBV27; CDR3: ASSLWGQEETQY
V: TRBV7-3; CDR3: ASSPRHREGETQY
V: TRBV7-6; CDR3: ASSFGQGYEQY
V: TRBV28; CDR3: ASSIVAGANVLT
V: TRBV6-2/TRBV6-3; CDR3: ASSGKQGGLTDTQY
V: TRBV7-3; CDR3: ASSPAGPGDTQY
V: TRBV7-2; CDR3: ASSRSGAGANVLT
V: TRBV27; CDR3: ASRPGTGSRQGVYEQY
V: TRBV7-8; CDR3: ASSLSRLNTEAF
V: TRBV2; CDR3: ASSRTGTGELF
V: TRBV25-1; CDR3: ASSDYRDYTGELF
V: TRBV12-3/TRBV12-4; CDR3: ASSLWRDEQY
V: TRBV12-3/TRBV12-4; CDR3: ASSLTASQETQY
V: TRBV6-2/TRBV6-3; CDR3: ASSYSARDSTDTQY
V: TRBV7-3; CDR3: ASSSPLGTQY
V: TRBV12-3/TRBV12-4; CDR3: ASSFGYEQY
V: TRBV7-2; CDR3: ASTWGRGGRRRETQY
V: TRBV6-1; CDR3: ASNPGYNEQF
V: TRBV24-1; CDR3: ATSDLGQGSADTQY
V: TRBV7-8; CDR3: ASSKDTNTGELF
V: TRBV5-4; CDR3: ASSLASGPTGELF
V: TRBV7-3; CDR3: ASSPLAGGMDTQY
V: TRBV5-1; CDR3: ASSLDGNTGELF
V: TRBV12-3/TRBV12-4; CDR3: ASSLIGGGAVDTQY
V: TRBV7-2; CDR3: ASSLGAGGRHHNEQF
V: TRBV7-3; CDR3: ASSPSGRYNEQY
V: TRBV27; CDR3: ASSFSSSGGSHLF
V: TRBV15; CDR3: ATSRDRRGRGIAEAF
V: TRBV12-3/TRBV12-4; CDR3: ASSFDGPNSPLH
V: TRBV7-2; CDR3: ASSYRATNEKLF
V: TRBV19; CDR3: ASIREWREQY
V: TRBV19; CDR3: ASTGAPGQAFTGELF
V: TRBV28; CDR3: ASSLWGGNEQY
V: TRBV10-3; CDR3: AIMAEAGRREQY
V: TRBV5-3; CDR3: ASSQGAGEIYEQY
V: TRBV7-2; CDR3: ASSLTPGSSYEQY
V: TRBV7-3; CDR3: ASSWGSGRADTQY
V: TRBV28; CDR3: ASSSIPPASWEQF
V: TRBV5-1; CDR3: ASSRQETQY
V: TRBV7-3; CDR3: ASSPKPTDTQY
V: TRBV11-2; CDR3: ASSPDREQTQY
V: TRBV7-8; CDR3: ASSFLETQY
V: TRBV10-2; CDR3: ASSQPRTSSYNEQF
V: TRBV7-8; CDR3: ASSLRTSGNNEQF
V: TRBV5-1; CDR3: ASSPERITDTQY
V: TRBV27; CDR3: ASVPGTAMNTEAF
V: TRBV12-3/TRBV12-4; CDR3: ASSGLAGRETQY
V: TRBV7-6; CDR3: ASSNRDRGSYEQF
V: TRBV7-2; CDR3: ASSLAPQY